This T cell receptor (beta chain) originates from a study of vaccination effects on CD4 cells after COVID-19. Study in general: Sampling occurred 16 days and one week pre-vaccination in two convalescent patients.

This clone was counted between two and nine times. Its antigen remains unidentified. After expansion with viral peptide pools in the ViraFEST assay, antigen-specific CD4+ T cells were sequenced. The authors isolated CD4+ T cells after around nine days of culture. A PCR test confirmed that the person had SARS-CoV-2 infection between March and December 2020. Serving as negative control culture was an HIV-1 Nef peptide pool. Sequencing used immunoSEQ multiplex PCR; TCRdb keeps in-frame clones, though not all of them. In the table there are roughly 70,000 clones, over 65% of which are singletons. V was clipped by 3 bases and J by 5 bases, with 20 bases between them. The germline CDR1 and CDR2 sequences are DFQATT and SNEGSKA (reference sequence). The CDR3 sequence is 16 residues long.

This TCR came from a human donor who had a prior SARS-CoV-2 infection. V gene TRBV20-1 combines with J gene TRBJ2-1, with D possibly matching TRBD2 (6 bases). The sample here was CD4+ T cells from PBMCs cultured with HIV peptides, taken before COVID-19 vaccination. Subset of the sample: HIV-1 Nef peptide pool negative control/reference culture. The CDR3 here is CSASGGSRDWDNEQFF. CDR3 DNA: TGCAGTGCTAGTGGGGGTTCCCGGGACTGGGACAATGAGCAGTTCTTC.